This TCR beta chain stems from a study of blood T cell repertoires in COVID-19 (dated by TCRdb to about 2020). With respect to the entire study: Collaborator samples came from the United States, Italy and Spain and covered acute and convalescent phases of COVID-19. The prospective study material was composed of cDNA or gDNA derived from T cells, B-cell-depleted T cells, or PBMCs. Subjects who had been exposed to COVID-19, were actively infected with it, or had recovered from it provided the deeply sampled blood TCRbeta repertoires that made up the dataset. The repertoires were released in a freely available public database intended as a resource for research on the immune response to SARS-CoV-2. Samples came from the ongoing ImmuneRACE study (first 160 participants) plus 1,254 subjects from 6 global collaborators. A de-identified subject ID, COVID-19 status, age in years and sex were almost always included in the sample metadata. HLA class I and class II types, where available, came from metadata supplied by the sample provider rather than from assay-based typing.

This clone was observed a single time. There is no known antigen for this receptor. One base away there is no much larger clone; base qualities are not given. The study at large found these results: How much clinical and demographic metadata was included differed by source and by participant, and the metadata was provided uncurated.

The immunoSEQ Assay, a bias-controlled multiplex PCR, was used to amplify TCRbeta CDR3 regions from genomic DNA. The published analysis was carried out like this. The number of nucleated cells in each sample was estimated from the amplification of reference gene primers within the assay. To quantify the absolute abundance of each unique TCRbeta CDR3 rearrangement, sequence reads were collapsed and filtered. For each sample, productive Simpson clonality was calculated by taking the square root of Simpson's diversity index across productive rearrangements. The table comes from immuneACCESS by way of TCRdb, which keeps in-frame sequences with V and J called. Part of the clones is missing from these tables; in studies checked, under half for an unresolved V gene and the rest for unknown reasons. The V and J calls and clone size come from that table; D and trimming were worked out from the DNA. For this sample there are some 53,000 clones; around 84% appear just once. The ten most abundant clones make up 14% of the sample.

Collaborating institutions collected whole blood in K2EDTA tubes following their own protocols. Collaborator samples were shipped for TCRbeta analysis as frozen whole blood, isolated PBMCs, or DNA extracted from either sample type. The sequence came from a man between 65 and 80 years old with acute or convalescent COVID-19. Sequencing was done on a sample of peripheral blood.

The CDR3 protein sequence reads: CASSPPGTILTQYF. The nucleotide sequence is TGTGCCAGCAGTCCTCCCGGGACTATTCTGACCCAGTACTTC. This sequence uses TRBV25-1 and TRBJ2-5; a stretch of 7 junction bases matches TRBD2. Inclusive of the bounding cysteine and phenylalanine, the CDR3 is 14 residues long. The only DNA kept is the CDR3, 42 bases in frame from the first base. Here V drops 5 bases and J drops 7 bases, and the junction holds 10 bases not matched to any gene. Sequences MGHDK (CDR1) and SYGVNS (CDR2) are obtained from the germline V gene.